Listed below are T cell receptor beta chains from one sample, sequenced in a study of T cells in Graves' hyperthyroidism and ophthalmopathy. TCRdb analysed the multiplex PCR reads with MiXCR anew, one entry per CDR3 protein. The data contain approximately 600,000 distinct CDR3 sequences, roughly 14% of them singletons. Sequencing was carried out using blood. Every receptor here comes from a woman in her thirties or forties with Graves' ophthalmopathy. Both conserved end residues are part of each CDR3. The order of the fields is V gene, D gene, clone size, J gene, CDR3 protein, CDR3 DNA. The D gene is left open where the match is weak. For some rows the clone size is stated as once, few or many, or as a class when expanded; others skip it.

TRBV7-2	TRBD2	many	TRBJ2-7	CASSPGLARSYEQYF	TGTGCCAGCAGCCCAGGACTAGCCCGTTCCTACGAGCAGTACTTC
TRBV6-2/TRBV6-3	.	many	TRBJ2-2	CASSYSAGGGELFF	TGTGCCAGCAGTTACTCGGCAGGAGGGGGGGAGCTGTTTTTT
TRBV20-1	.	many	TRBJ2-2	CSAPGRFTGELFF	TGCAGTGCTCCGGGACGGTTCACCGGGGAGCTGTTTTTT
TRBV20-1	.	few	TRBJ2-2	CSAREVSGAGELFF	TGCAGTGCTAGAGAGGTTAGCGGCGCCGGGGAGCTGTTTTTT
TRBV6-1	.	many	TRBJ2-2	CASSPGANTGELFF	TGTGCCAGCAGTCCGGGAGCGAACACCGGGGAGCTGTTTTTT
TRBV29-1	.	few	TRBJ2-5	CSVKSPGGETQYF	TGCAGCGTCAAAAGCCCTGGAGGGGAGACCCAGTACTTC
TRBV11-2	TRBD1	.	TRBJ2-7	CASSSGQGWYEQYF	TGTGCCAGCAGCTCAGGACAGGGTTGGTACGAGCAGTACTTC
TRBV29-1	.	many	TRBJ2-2	CSVEGLRGELFF	TGCAGCGTTGAAGGTCTCCGCGGGGAGCTGTTTTTT
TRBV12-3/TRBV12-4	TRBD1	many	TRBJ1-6	CASSFGQEHSPLHF	TGTGCCAGCAGTTTCGGACAGGAACATTCACCCCTCCACTTT
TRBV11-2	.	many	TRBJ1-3	CASSPGAIGTIYF	TGTGCCAGCAGCCCGGGGGCAATAGGAACCATATATTTT
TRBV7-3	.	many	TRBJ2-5	CASSLTNTRQETQYF	TGTGCCAGCAGCTTAACAAACACTCGCCAAGAGACCCAGTACTTC
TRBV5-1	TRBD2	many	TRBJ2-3	CASSLAGSSTDTQYF	TGCGCCAGCTCTTTAGCGGGTTCTAGCACAGATACGCAGTATTTT
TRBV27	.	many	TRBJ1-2	CASSTGRIYGYTF	TGTGCCAGCAGTACCGGCCGGATCTATGGCTACACCTTC
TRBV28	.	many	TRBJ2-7	CASRPTSQYEQYF	TGTGCCAGCAGACCTACTAGCCAATACGAGCAGTACTTC
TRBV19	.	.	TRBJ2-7	CASSSLLSYEQYF	TGTGCCAGTTCTTCGTTGTTATCCTACGAGCAGTACTTC
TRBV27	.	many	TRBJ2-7	CASSLSWGSYEQYF	TGTGCCAGCAGCTTATCGTGGGGCTCCTACGAGCAGTACTTC
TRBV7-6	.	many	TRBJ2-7	CASKRSLETYEQYF	TGTGCCAGCAAAAGGTCCCTAGAAACCTACGAGCAGTACTTC
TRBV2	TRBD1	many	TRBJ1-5	CASRTGTGFSQPQHF	TGTGCCAGCAGAACCGGGACAGGGTTTAGTCAGCCCCAGCATTTT
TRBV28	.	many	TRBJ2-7	CASSRNGGYEQYF	TGTGCCAGCAGTCGTAATGGGGGTTACGAGCAGTACTTC
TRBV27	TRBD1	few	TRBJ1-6	CASRGQGWPPLHF	TGTGCCAGCAGGGGACAGGGCTGGCCACCCCTCCACTTT
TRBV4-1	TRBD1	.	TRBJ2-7	CASSQDQGEPYEQYF	TGCGCCAGCAGCCAAGATCAGGGGGAGCCCTACGAGCAGTACTTC
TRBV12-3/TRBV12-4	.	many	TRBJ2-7	CASSFGSINYEQYF	TGTGCCAGCAGTTTTGGCAGTATTAATTACGAGCAGTACTTC
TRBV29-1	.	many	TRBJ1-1	CSVGTTGGYTEAFF	TGCAGCGTTGGAACCACCGGGGGCTACACTGAAGCTTTCTTT
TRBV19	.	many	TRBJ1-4	CASSEQGNEKLFF	TGTGCCAGTAGTGAACAGGGAAATGAAAAACTGTTTTTT
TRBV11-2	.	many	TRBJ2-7	CASSFRGRVLDEQYF	TGTGCCAGCAGCTTTAGGGGGAGGGTCCTCGACGAGCAGTACTTC
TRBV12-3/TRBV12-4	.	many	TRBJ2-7	CASSAVGGGGEQYF	TGTGCCAGCAGTGCCGTTGGAGGGGGCGGCGAGCAGTACTTC
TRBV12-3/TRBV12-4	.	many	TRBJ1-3	CASSFRVTAALRNTIYF	TGTGCCAGCAGTTTTAGGGTGACAGCCGCACTCCGAAACACCATATATTTT
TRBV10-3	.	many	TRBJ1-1	CAIRQGANTEAFF	TGTGCCATCCGTCAGGGAGCGAACACTGAAGCTTTCTTT
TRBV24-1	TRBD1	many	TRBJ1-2	CATSDPDRGRTGYTF	TGTGCCACCAGTGATCCTGACAGGGGGCGGACGGGCTACACCTTC
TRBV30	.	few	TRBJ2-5	CAWRGRRETQYF	TGTGCCTGGAGGGGGAGGAGAGAGACCCAGTACTTC
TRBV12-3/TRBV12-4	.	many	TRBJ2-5	CASSVQGLETQYF	TGTGCCAGCAGCGTACAGGGTTTGGAGACCCAGTACTTC
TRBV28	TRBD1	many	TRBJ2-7	CARGQGAYEQYF	TGTGCCAGGGGACAGGGGGCGTACGAGCAGTACTTC
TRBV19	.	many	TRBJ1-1	CASGGPQDTEAFF	TGTGCCAGCGGGGGTCCCCAAGACACTGAAGCTTTCTTT
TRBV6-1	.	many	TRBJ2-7	CASSEGQEQYF	TGTGCCAGCAGTGAAGGACAGGAGCAGTACTTC
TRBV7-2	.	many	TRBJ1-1	CASSFEEYTEAFF	TGTGCCAGCAGCTTTGAGGAGTACACTGAAGCTTTCTTT
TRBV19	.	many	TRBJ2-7	CASSPGLSYEQYF	TGTGCCAGCAGCCCAGGACTTTCCTACGAGCAGTACTTC
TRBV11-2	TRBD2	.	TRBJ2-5	CASSLGTSGGSQETQYF	TGTGCCAGCAGCTTAGGGACTAGCGGGGGGTCCCAAGAGACCCAGTACTTC
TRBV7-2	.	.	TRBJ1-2	CASSLGRGEYGYTF	TGTGCCAGCAGCTTAGGTCGAGGGGAGTACGGCTACACCTTC
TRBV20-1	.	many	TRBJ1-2	CSAIGQSNYGYTF	TGCAGTGCTATAGGACAGTCTAACTATGGCTACACCTTC
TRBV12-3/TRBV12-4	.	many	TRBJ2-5	CASSLAFGGGLVGPVETQYF	TGTGCCAGCAGTTTAGCGTTTGGTGGTGGGCTAGTGGGGCCTGTTGAGACCCAGTACTTC
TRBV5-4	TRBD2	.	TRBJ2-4	CASSPGLAVAKNIQYF	TGTGCCAGCAGCCCGGGACTAGCGGTAGCCAAAAACATTCAGTACTTC
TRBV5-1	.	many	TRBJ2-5	CASSLRGPSALETQYF	TGCGCCAGCAGCTTGAGAGGCCCCAGCGCCCTGGAGACCCAGTACTTC
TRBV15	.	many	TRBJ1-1	CATSRDLGGMNTEAFF	TGTGCCACCAGCAGAGATCTAGGGGGGATGAACACTGAAGCTTTCTTT
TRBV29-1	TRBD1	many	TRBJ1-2	CSVDGTPGQLNYGYTF	TGCAGCGTTGATGGTACCCCGGGACAGTTAAACTATGGCTACACCTTC
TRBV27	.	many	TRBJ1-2	CASSLFPGRQDGYTF	TGTGCCAGCAGTTTATTTCCAGGGCGTCAAGATGGCTACACCTTC
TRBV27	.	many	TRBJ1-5	CASSFDDSSNQPQHF	TGTGCCAGCAGTTTCGACGACAGTAGCAATCAGCCCCAGCATTTT
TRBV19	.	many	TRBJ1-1	CASSISAGNTEAFF	TGTGCCAGTAGTATTTCTGCCGGGAACACTGAAGCTTTCTTT
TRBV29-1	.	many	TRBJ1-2	CSVRLADYGYTF	TGCAGCGTTCGATTGGCGGATTATGGCTACACCTTC
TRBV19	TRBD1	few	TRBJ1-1	CASMQGVSYTEAFF	TGTGCCAGTATGCAGGGGGTTAGTTACACTGAAGCTTTCTTT
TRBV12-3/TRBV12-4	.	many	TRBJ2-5	CASGPGRDEETQYF	TGTGCCAGCGGGCCGGGGCGGGACGAAGAGACCCAGTACTTC
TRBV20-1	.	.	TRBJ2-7	CSASLSLTPGEQYF	TGCAGTGCTAGCCTCTCCCTGACCCCTGGCGAGCAGTACTTC
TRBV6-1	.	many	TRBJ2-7	CASTKTETYEQYF	TGTGCCAGCACCAAGACTGAAACCTACGAGCAGTACTTC
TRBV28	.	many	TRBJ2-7	CASSTRTSVHEQYF	TGTGCCAGCAGTACTAGAACGTCTGTCCACGAGCAGTACTTC
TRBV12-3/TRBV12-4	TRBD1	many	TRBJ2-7	CASSLSGQGGTYEQYF	TGTGCCAGCAGTTTATCAGGACAGGGTGGGACCTACGAGCAGTACTTC
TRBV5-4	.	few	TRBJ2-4	CASSSWGNIQYF	TGTGCCAGCAGCTCCTGGGGAAACATTCAGTACTTC
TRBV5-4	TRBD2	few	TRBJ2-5	CASSPIREGETQYF	TGTGCCAGCTCTCCTATCAGGGAGGGAGAGACCCAGTACTTC
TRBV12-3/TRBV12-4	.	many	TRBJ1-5	CASSLLRDQPQHF	TGTGCCAGCAGTTTACTCAGAGATCAGCCCCAGCATTTT
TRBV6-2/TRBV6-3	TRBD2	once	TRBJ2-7	CASSRSGLAGEQYF	TGTGCCAGCAGTCGTTCGGGACTAGCGGGCGAGCAGTACTTC